This TCR beta chain was recorded in a study of Graves' ophthalmopathy and Graves' hyperthyroidism. Other autoimmune diseases, uncontrolled infections, pregnancy or lactation ruled patients out of participation. PBMCs were obtained from 9.5 to 10 ml of fresh peripheral blood. From RNA, the CDR3 regions of TCR beta chains were amplified and sequenced. HTBI-primed RT-PCR formed the first round, and a multiplex PCR formed the second. TCRdb reprocessed the multiplex PCR reads with MiXCR, giving one entry per CDR3 protein. The sample shows fewer than 400,000 distinct CDR3 sequences, around 20% of them seen only once. Points from the study as a whole: Most thyroid-expanded clonotypes exceeding 0.001 frequency were also found in blood. Sensitivity reached around 88% and specificity about 81% for a 13-signature model separating ophthalmopathy from stable hyperthyroidism.

With regard to this clonotype: Antigen unknown.

V lost 2 bases and J lost 1, with 17 bases in between. The germline V gene has CDR1 ENHRY and CDR2 SYGVKD. The CDR3 runs 17 residues. V is TRBV10-3 and J is TRBJ2-5; D ambiguous. Sequences were obtained from peripheral blood. This TCR came from a woman between 18 and 29 years old with Graves' ophthalmopathy. The CDR3 coding sequence is TGTGCCATCAGTGAGCAGATGTCGGCAGGCCCCCAAGAGACCCAGTACTTC. Translation: CAISEQMSAGPQETQYF.